These 20 T cell receptor beta chains originate from one sample sequenced in a study of blood T cell repertoires in COVID-19. Assay: immunoSEQ multiplex PCR; the TCRdb copy retains only in-frame clones and omits some. The repertoire holds some 200,000 clones, with less than 90% as singletons. Sequenced material: peripheral blood. The receptor set was obtained from a woman in her thirties or forties with acute or convalescent COVID-19.

This chain's CDR3 is CASSPNSPNQPQHF. CDR3 in DNA: TGTGCCAGCAGTCCCAACAGTCCCAATCAGCCCCAGCATTTT. The rearrangement joins TRBV28 to TRBJ1-5, with unresolved D. The CDR3 has 14 residues. Germline V gene data show CDR1 as MDHEN and CDR2 as SYDVKM. Between the trimmed V and J ends, which lost 5 bases and 3 bases, there was a span of 11 bases.

The rearrangement links TRBV18 to TRBJ1-5; 10 bases align to TRBD1. CDR1 is KGHSH, CDR2 LQKENI, per germline. With 3 bases clipped from V and 7 bases from J, the junction kept 15 bases outside the gene matches. This CDR3 comprises 18 residues. The CDR3 here is CASSPYGTGDGLGQPQHF. The CDR3 coding sequence is TGTGCCAGCTCACCGTACGGGACAGGGGACGGACTGGGACAGCCCCAGCATTTT. The full variable domain, with the rest looked up from reference TRBV18 and TRBJ1-5, is NAGVMQNPRHLVRRRGQEARLRCSPMKGHSHVYWYRQLPEEGLKFMVYLQKENIIDESGMPKERFSAEFPKEGPSILRIQQVVRGDSAAYFCASSPYGTGDGLGQPQHFGDGTRLSIL.

This clone was seen only a few times. The chain combines TRBV19 with TRBJ2-7; TRBD2 matches at 7 bases. This CDR3 has 14 residues. Germline V gene sequence: CDR1 LNHDA, CDR2 SQIVND (reference sequence). The V segment lost 5 bases and the J segment 5 bases; nucleotides outside the gene matches: 9. CDR3 coding DNA: TGTGCCAGTAGTCCCTACGGGGGGATTAACGAGCAGTACTTC. Encoded protein: CASSPYGGINEQYF.

V and J are TRBV7-9 and TRBJ1-3; no clear D. Trimming removed 0 bases at V and 4 bases at J, with 10 bases between. From germline, CDR1 is SEHNR and CDR2 FQNEAQ (reference sequence). The length of the CDR3 is 15 residues. For the CDR3, the DNA is TGTGCCAGCAGCTTAGCCCCGACGGGGGGAAACACCATATATTTT. It yields the protein CASSLAPTGGNTIYF.

The chain links TRBV27 to TRBJ2-3; 10 bases map to TRBD1. The CDR3 totals 14 residues. V lost 3 bases to trimming and J lost 3 bases; unmatched junction nucleotides: 0. The germline V gene has CDR1 MNHEY and CDR2 SMNVEV (reference sequence). CDR3 sequence (DNA): TGTGCCAGCAGTTTGGACAGGGGGACAGATACGCAGTATTTT. It translates to CASSLDRGTDTQYF.

The J gene is TRBJ2-3, the V gene TRBV5-4, with unresolved D. CDR3 length: 16 residues. The V and J ends lost 0 bases and 8 bases respectively, with 19 bases between them. Looked up from germline, CDR1 is SGHNT and CDR2 is YYREEE (reference sequence). CDR3 protein: CASSLAVQPARSTQYF. Here the CDR3 DNA reads TGTGCCAGCAGCTTGGCGGTCCAGCCGGCGCGGAGTACGCAGTATTTT.

The chain is built from TRBV5-1 and TRBJ2-4, with TRBD1 matching 9 bases. CDR1 SGHRS and CDR2 YFSETQ come from the germline V gene. The junction had 8 bases not matched to a gene; V was cut back by 0 bases and J by 4 bases. The CDR3 totals 17 residues. In nucleotides, the CDR3 is TGCGCCAGCAGCTTGGCGGTTCAGGGACAGGGAAAAAACATTCAGTACTTC. Translation gives CASSLAVQGQGKNIQYF.

The V call is TRBV5-1, the J call TRBJ2-3; a weak D match, TRBD1 (6 bases). CDR1 and CDR2 from the germline V gene are SGHRS and YFSETQ. The CDR3 sequence is 15 residues long. V was cut by 4 bases and J by 2 bases, with 14 bases left in between. CDR3 in DNA: TGCGCCAGCAGCAATGGGGGCGGGTCCACAGATACGCAGTATTTT. The encoded protein is CASSNGGGSTDTQYF.

The chain joins TRBV30 to TRBJ2-2; D not certain. V gave up 0 bases and J gave up 6 bases, with 11 bases separating them. Germline V gene sequence: CDR1 GTSNPN, CDR2 SVGIG (reference sequence). CDR3 length equals 14 residues. CDR3 protein: CAWSVFPIPGELFF. The CDR3 region has the DNA TGTGCCTGGAGTGTATTCCCTATCCCCGGGGAGCTGTTTTTT.

The rearrangement uses TRBV3-1 (or the pseudogene TRBV3-2) and TRBJ1-4, with TRBD1 as a possible D gene (6 bases). Trimming took off 5 bases at V and 3 bases at J, with 16 bases between the two ends. Germline V lookup: CDR1 LGHDT, CDR2 YNNKEL (reference sequence). The CDR3 contains 16 residues. This CDR3 is CASSVQGSGANEKLFF. CDR3 coding DNA: TGTGCCAGCAGCGTACAGGGTAGCGGGGCTAATGAAAAACTGTTTTTT.

The sample holds one count of this clone. The genes are TRBV6-5 and TRBJ2-5; D uncertain. Germline values: CDR1 MNHEY, CDR2 SVGAGI. V dropped 6 bases and J dropped 0 bases, with 8 bases sitting between them. The CDR3 is 13 residues long. The CDR3 loop is CASRALNQETQYF. CDR3 nucleotides: TGTGCCAGCAGGGCTCTTAACCAAGAGACCCAGTACTTC.

This clone was observed a few times. The V gene is TRBV7-9, the J gene TRBJ1-2; TRBD1 agrees at 7 bases. The junction had 8 bases not matched to a gene; V was cut back by 4 bases and J by 6 bases. The germline V gene encodes CDR1 SEHNR and CDR2 FQNEAQ (reference sequence). The CDR3 runs to 14 residues. CDR3 amino acids: CASSSDRVHDGYTF. As DNA, the CDR3 is TGTGCCAGCAGCTCAGACAGGGTCCATGATGGCTACACCTTC. The variable domain in full, with the rest retrieved from reference TRBV7-9 and TRBJ1-2, is DTGVSQNPRHKITKRGQNVTFRCDPISEHNRLYWYRQTLGQGPEFLTYFQNEAQLEKSRLLSDRFSAERPKGSFSTLEIQRTEQGDSAMYLCASSSDRVHDGYTFGSGTRLTVV.

This chain links TRBV5-8 with TRBJ1-2; D perhaps matches TRBD1 (5 bases). With 2 bases removed from V and 7 bases from J, the gap between germline ends came to 12 bases. Germline V gives CDR1 SGHTS, CDR2 YDEGEE. The CDR3 extends over 13 amino acids. CDR3 DNA: TGTGCCAGCAGCTTTATTTCGGGGGGTGGCTACACCTTC. Protein product: CASSFISGGGYTF.

The table lists this clone with a count of one. The rearrangement links TRBV28 to TRBJ2-1; 8 nucleotides align to TRBD1. The germline gives CDR1 MDHEN, CDR2 SYDVKM. Unmatched junction bases numbered 7, after V lost 5 bases and J lost 7 bases. This CDR3 is 14 amino acids long. The CDR3 reads CASSEPGQANEQFF. In DNA, the CDR3 is TGTGCCAGCAGTGAGCCGGGACAGGCAAATGAGCAGTTCTTC.

This clone was detected a few times. The chain carries TRBV11-3 and TRBJ2-1; 7 bases align to TRBD1. The CDR3 is 16 residues long. CDR1 and CDR2 (germline): SGHNT, YENEEA. Losses at the gene ends were 6 bases for V and 0 bases for J; bases not matched to a gene: 8. The CDR3 DNA reads TGTGCCAGCAGATTGGGACAGCTGAGCTCCTACAATGAGCAGTTCTTC. Its translation: CASRLGQLSSYNEQFF.

This clone showed up just a few times. V and J are TRBV19 and TRBJ2-2; 12 nucleotides agree with TRBD1. CDR1 and CDR2 (germline): LNHDA, SQIVND (reference sequence). V dropped 4 bases and J dropped 5; count of bases not matched to a gene: 2. The CDR3 length is 15 residues. The CDR3 loop is CASSRGQGATGELFF. DNA of the CDR3: TGTGCCAGTAGTAGGGGACAGGGGGCGACCGGGGAGCTGTTTTTT.

This chain joins TRBV30 and TRBJ2-7; TRBD1 matches 7 bases. Germline V gene lookup returns CDR1 GTSNPN and CDR2 SVGIG (reference sequence). V lost 1 base and J lost 2; bases outside the gene matches: 2. The CDR3 totals 13 residues. CDR3 in DNA: TGTGCCTGGAGTGCAACAGGGGCCTACGAGCAGTACTTC. Its translation: CAWSATGAYEQYF.

The V and J genes are TRBV7-3 and TRBJ1-2; D might be TRBD1 (5 bases). V lost 5 bases to trimming and J lost 6 bases, with 16 bases between them. This CDR3 has 14 amino acids. Germline V gives CDR1 SGHTA, CDR2 FQGTGA. CDR3 loop: CASSQSSGSDGYTF. CDR3 in DNA: TGTGCCAGCAGCCAATCCTCAGGGTCGGATGGCTACACCTTC. The full variable domain, in which reference TRBV7-3 and TRBJ1-2 provide the parts outside the CDR3, is GAGVSQTPSNKVTEKGKYVELRCDPISGHTALYWYRQSLGQGPEFLIYFQGTGAADDSGLPNDRFFAVRPEGSVSTLKIQRTERGDSAVYLCASSQSSGSDGYTFGSGTRLTVV.

This chain links TRBV2 with TRBJ1-2; D is unresolved. The CDR3 extends over 13 amino acids. The germline gives CDR1 SNHLY, CDR2 FYNNEI. V lost 4 bases and J lost 1, with 7 bases in between. The DNA of the CDR3 is TGTGCCAGCAGTGCCCAGATTAACTATGGCTACACCTTC. Its translation is CASSAQINYGYTF.

In its sample, this clone is medium-sized (0.01 to 0.1%). This chain connects TRBV28 to TRBJ1-2; a weak D match, TRBD1 (6 bases). Trimming left V 4 bases short and J 5 bases short, with 20 bases between. This CDR3 contains 16 residues. Germline V gives CDR1 MDHEN, CDR2 SYDVKM. DNA of the CDR3: TGTGCCAGCAGTTCGCTTAACTTTGGACAGTTTTATGGCTACACCTTC. It encodes CASSSLNFGQFYGYTF.